One sample yielded the 9 T cell receptor beta chains listed below, sequenced in a study of CD8+ T cells in alopecia areata. Extracted RNA was reverse transcribed, and the resulting cDNA served as sequencing template. Using immunoSEQ multiplex PCR, the repertoire was profiled, and TCRdb retains in-frame clones only, with some absent. The table shows over 200,000 clones, with around 62% occurring only once. This specimen consisted of CD4+ T cells sorted from blood, obtained at week 0. The receptor source for this set is a human donor with alopecia areata.

This clone came up many times. Other DNA sequences of this sample code for an identical CDR3. The V call is TRBV7-9, the J call TRBJ2-5; D unclear. The CDR3 sequence is 12 residues long. The germline gives CDR1 SEHNR, CDR2 FQNEAQ (reference sequence). The ends were cut back, 3 bases at V and 5 bases at J, with 7 bases in the middle. The chain's CDR3 is CASSLVSETQYF. CDR3 in DNA: TGTGCCAGCAGCTTGGTGTCGGAGACCCAGTACTTC. Variable domain in full (rest from reference TRBV7-9 and TRBJ2-5): DTGVSQNPRHKITKRGQNVTFRCDPISEHNRLYWYRQTLGQGPEFLTYFQNEAQLEKSRLLSDRFSAERPKGSFSTLEIQRTEQGDSAMYLCASSLVSETQYFGPGTRLLVL.

The V call is TRBV27, the J call TRBJ1-5; no reliable D call. This CDR3 has 15 amino acids. CDR1 MNHEY and CDR2 SMNVEV come from the germline V gene (reference sequence). V was clipped by 0 bases and J by 2 bases, with 8 bases between them. The CDR3 DNA reads as TGTGCCAGCAGTTTATCGTTCACAGGCAATCAGCCCCAGCATTTT. Residues: CASSLSFTGNQPQHF.

The chain is built from TRBV15 and TRBJ1-4; D ambiguous. The CDR3 is made up of 16 amino acids. From germline, CDR1 is LNHNV and CDR2 YYDKDF (reference sequence). The V gene lost 1 base and the J gene lost 2 bases, with 11 bases spanning the gap. The CDR3 DNA reads as TGTGCCACCAGCAGAGGGTCGAGGGCTACTAATGAAAAACTGTTTTTT. This gives the protein CATSRGSRATNEKLFF.

The genes are TRBV2 and TRBJ2-5; D gene unclear. There are 10 residues in the CDR3. The V end was cut by 8 bases, the J end by 3 bases, with 4 bases between. Germline-derived CDR1 and CDR2 are SNHLY and FYNNEI. The CDR3 sequence is CASGEETQYF. The CDR3 region has the DNA TGTGCCAGCGGGGAAGAGACCCAGTACTTC.

The table lists this clone with a few counts. The J gene is TRBJ1-1, the V gene TRBV29-1; 12 positions match TRBD1. Per the germline V gene, CDR1 is SQVTM and CDR2 is ANQGSEA. V gave up 4 bases and J gave up 0 bases; unmatched junction bases: 12. The CDR3 totals 18 residues. The CDR3 loop reads CSVGTPGGTGGMNTEAFF. Here the CDR3 DNA reads TGCAGCGTTGGGACCCCAGGCGGGACAGGGGGCATGAACACTGAAGCTTTCTTT.

The chain combines TRBV30 with TRBJ2-2, with D possibly TRBD2 on 5 matching bases. Germline-derived CDR1 and CDR2 are GTSNPN and SVGIG (reference sequence). The CDR3 covers 14 residues. V lost 0 bases, J lost 4 bases, and 9 bases lay in between. CDR3 sequence (DNA): TGTGCCTGGAGTGTAGGTGGGAGCACCGGGGAGCTGTTTTTT. The encoded protein is CAWSVGGSTGELFF.

V is TRBV7-2 and J is TRBJ2-5; 8 nucleotides match TRBD1. The CDR3 is 15 residues long. Unmatched junction bases numbered 6, after V lost 1 base and J lost 5 bases. CDR1 and CDR2 (germline): SGHTA, FQGNSA. The CDR3 coding sequence is TGTGCCAGCAGCTTAGGAGGACAGGGCGGGGAGACCCAGTACTTC. Protein: CASSLGGQGGETQYF.

This clone was seen more than once but under ten times. The chain recombines TRBV5-1 with TRBJ1-3; D not certain. Trimming removed 6 bases from V and 0 bases from J, with 7 bases in between. The CDR3 spans 13 residues. The germline CDR1 and CDR2 sequences are SGHRS and YFSETQ. CDR3 bases: TGCGCCAGCAAACAACGCTCTGGAAACACCATATATTTT. Amino acid sequence: CASKQRSGNTIYF.

The V and J genes are TRBV5-6 and TRBJ2-5; D unclear. Germline assignment: CDR1 SGHDT and CDR2 YYEEEE. Trimming cost V 7 bases and J 0 bases, with 10 bases left between them. There are 13 residues in the CDR3. The CDR3 sequence is CASQSSDQETQYF. CDR3 sequence (DNA): TGTGCCAGCCAGTCTAGTGACCAAGAGACCCAGTACTTC.